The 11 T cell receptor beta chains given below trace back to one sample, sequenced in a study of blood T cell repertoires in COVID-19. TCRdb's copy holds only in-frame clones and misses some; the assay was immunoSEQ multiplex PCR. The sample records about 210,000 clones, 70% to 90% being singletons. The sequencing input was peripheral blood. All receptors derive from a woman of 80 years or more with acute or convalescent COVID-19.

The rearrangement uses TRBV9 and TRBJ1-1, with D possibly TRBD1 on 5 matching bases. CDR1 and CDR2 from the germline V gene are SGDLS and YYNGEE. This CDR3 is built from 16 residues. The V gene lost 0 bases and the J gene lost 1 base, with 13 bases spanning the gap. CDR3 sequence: CASSVGIRRGNTEAFF. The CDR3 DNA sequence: TGTGCCAGCAGCGTAGGAATTAGGAGGGGGAACACTGAAGCTTTCTTT.

This CDR3 reads CASTSGNEQYF. The CDR3 bases are TGTGCCAGCACCTCAGGGAACGAGCAGTACTTC. The chain employs TRBV11-2 and TRBJ2-7; D possibly corresponds to TRBD1 (5 bases). CDR3 size: 11 residues. The germline gives CDR1 SGHAT, CDR2 FQNNGV. V was clipped by 7 bases and J by 5 bases, with 9 bases between them.

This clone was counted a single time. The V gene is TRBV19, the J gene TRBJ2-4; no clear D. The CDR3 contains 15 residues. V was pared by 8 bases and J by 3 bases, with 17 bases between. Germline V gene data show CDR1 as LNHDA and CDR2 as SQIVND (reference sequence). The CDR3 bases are TGTGCCAGTTTCGGAGAAAGGCGAGGCAAAAACATTCAGTACTTC. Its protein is CASFGERRGKNIQYF.

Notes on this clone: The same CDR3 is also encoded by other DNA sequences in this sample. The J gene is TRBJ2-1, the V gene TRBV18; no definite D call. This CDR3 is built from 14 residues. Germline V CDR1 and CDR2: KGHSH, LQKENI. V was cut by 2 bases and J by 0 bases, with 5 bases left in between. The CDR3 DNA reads TGTGCCAGCTCACCAACCAGCTCCTACAATGAGCAGTTCTTC. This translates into CASSPTSSYNEQFF.

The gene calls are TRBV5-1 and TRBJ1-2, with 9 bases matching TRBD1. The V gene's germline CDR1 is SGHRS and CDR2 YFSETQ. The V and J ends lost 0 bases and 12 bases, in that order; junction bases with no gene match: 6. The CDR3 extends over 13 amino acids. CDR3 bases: TGCGCCAGCAGCTTGGGGGGGACAGGGAGGAACACCTTC. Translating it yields CASSLGGTGRNTF.

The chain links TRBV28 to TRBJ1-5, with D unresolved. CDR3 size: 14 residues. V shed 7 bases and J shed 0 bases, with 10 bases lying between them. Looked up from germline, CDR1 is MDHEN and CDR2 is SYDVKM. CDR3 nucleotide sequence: TGTGCCAGCACGCCACGGGATAGCAATCAGCCCCAGCATTTT. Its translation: CASTPRDSNQPQHF.

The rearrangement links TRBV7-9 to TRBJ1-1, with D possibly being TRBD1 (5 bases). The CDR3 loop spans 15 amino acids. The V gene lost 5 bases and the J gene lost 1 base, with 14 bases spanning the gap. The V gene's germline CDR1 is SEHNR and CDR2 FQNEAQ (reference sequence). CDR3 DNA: TGTGCCAGCAGCCAGCGGGGGGGAAGGAACACTGAAGCTTTCTTT. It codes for CASSQRGGRNTEAFF.

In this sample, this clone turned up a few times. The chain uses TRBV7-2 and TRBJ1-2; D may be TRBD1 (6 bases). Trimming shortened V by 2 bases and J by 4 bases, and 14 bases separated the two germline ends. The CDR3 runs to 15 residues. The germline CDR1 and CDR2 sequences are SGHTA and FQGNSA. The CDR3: CASSLIPQGTYGYTF. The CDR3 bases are TGTGCCAGCAGCTTAATTCCCCAGGGGACCTATGGCTACACCTTC.

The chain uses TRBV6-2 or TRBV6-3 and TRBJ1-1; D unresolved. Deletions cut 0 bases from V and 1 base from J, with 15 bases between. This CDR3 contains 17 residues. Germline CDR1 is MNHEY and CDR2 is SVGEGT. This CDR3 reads CASSYSPYTKGNTEAFF. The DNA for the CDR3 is TGTGCCAGCAGTTACTCGCCTTACACTAAAGGGAACACTGAAGCTTTCTTT.

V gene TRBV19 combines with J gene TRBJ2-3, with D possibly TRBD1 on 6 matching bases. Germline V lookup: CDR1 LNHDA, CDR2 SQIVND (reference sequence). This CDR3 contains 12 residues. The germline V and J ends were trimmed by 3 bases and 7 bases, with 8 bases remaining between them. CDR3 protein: CASSIQGNTQYF. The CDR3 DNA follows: TGTGCCAGTAGTATCCAGGGGAATACGCAGTATTTT.

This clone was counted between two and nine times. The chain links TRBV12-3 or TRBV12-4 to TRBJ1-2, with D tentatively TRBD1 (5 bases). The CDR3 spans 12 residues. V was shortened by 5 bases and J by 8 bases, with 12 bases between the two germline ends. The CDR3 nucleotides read TGTGCCAGCAGTCCCGACCGGGGGGGCTACACCTTC. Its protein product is CASSPDRGGYTF.